A selection of T cell receptor beta chains follows, all from one sample in a study of T-cell memory formation after mild COVID-19. TCRdb independently ran MiXCR on the 5' RACE reads; one entry per CDR3 protein. The table includes fewer than 35,000 distinct CDR3 sequences, 15% to 20% detected once. The specimen was PBMCs or a T cell subset sorted from them (not recorded which). The origin of the receptors is an adult who had mild COVID-19 (a few samples of this study predate the infection). Cell type and time point are not known. CDR3s include the opening cysteine and the closing phenylalanine or tryptophan. Fields, in order: J gene, V gene, clone size, D gene, CDR3 protein, CDR3 DNA. A D gene is named only where the DNA matches it firmly. Not all rows give a size; the values are once, few, many and, for expanded clones, a class.

>TRBJ1-2|TRBV7-2|NA|NA
CASSLAAGTNYGYTF
TGTGCCAGCAGCTTAGCTGCGGGAACTAACTATGGCTACACCTTC
>TRBJ2-1|TRBV24-1|NA|TRBD2
CATSEQGLAGRNEQFF
TGTGCCACCAGTGAGCAGGGGCTAGCGGGACGTAATGAGCAGTTCTTC
>TRBJ2-7|TRBV11-2|many|TRBD1
CASSPGQETYEQYF
TGTGCCAGCAGCCCGGGACAGGAGACCTACGAGCAGTACTTC
>TRBJ2-3|TRBV15|few|NA
CATSRDRDKGPWWDTQYF
TGTGCCACCAGCAGAGATCGGGACAAAGGTCCGTGGTGGGATACGCAGTATTTT
>TRBJ2-7|TRBV18|many|TRBD1
CASSPAGTGNDEQYF
TGTGCCAGCTCACCAGCCGGGACAGGGAACGACGAGCAGTACTTC
>TRBJ2-7|TRBV4-2|many|NA
CASSQDHSYEQYF
TGTGCCAGCAGCCAAGACCACTCCTACGAGCAGTACTTC
>TRBJ2-3|TRBV20-1|many|TRBD2
CSATTSGMTDTQYF
TGCAGTGCTACCACTAGCGGGATGACAGATACGCAGTATTTT
>TRBJ1-1|TRBV29-1|NA|NA
CSVPRDTEAFF
TGCAGCGTGCCCAGGGACACTGAAGCTTTCTTT
>TRBJ2-6|TRBV7-2|many|NA
CASSLFGTAGANVLTF
TGTGCCAGCAGCTTGTTCGGGACGGCTGGGGCCAACGTCCTGACTTTC
>TRBJ1-1|TRBV12-3/TRBV12-4|many|NA
CASSLARGVEAFF
TGTGCCAGCAGTTTAGCGCGGGGAGTTGAAGCTTTCTTT
>TRBJ2-3|TRBV11-2|many|NA
CASSENPGTTDTQYF
TGTGCCAGCAGCGAAAATCCGGGGACGACAGATACGCAGTATTTT
>TRBJ1-1|TRBV20-1|many|NA
CSARTHTEAFF
TGCAGTGCTAGAACCCACACTGAAGCTTTCTTT
>TRBJ1-1|TRBV4-3|many|NA
CASSQDKGGKVEAFF
TGCGCCAGCAGCCAAGATAAGGGAGGAAAGGTTGAAGCTTTCTTT
>TRBJ2-5|TRBV7-8|many|NA
CASSPEILPGSQYF
TGTGCCAGCAGCCCAGAGATCCTTCCAGGGAGCCAGTACTTC